One and the same sample provided the 32 T cell receptor beta chains below, sequenced in a study of T cell changes during pregnancy in multiple sclerosis. Using immunoSEQ multiplex PCR, the repertoire was profiled, and TCRdb retains in-frame clones only, with some absent. The sample carries 30,000 to 40,000 clones, about 88% recorded once. The sample here was CD8+ T cells from peripheral blood mononuclear cells, taken in the third trimester of pregnancy. Source of these receptors: a female donor with multiple sclerosis, enrolled in a pregnancy study.

V gene TRBV4-1 combines with J gene TRBJ2-7, with 8 bases fitting TRBD1. The CDR3 spans 15 residues. CDR1 and CDR2 from the germline V gene are MGHRA and YSYEKL. The V segment lost 4 bases and the J segment 4 bases; nucleotides outside the gene matches: 9. This chain's CDR3 is CASSLITGGEYEQYF. The CDR3 nucleotides are TGCGCCAGCAGCCTCATAACAGGGGGAGAATACGAGCAGTACTTC.

V and J are TRBV5-8 and TRBJ1-2; no reliable D call. Trimming stripped 1 base from V and 3 bases from J, with 13 bases between. The V gene's germline CDR1 is SGHTS and CDR2 YDEGEE. This CDR3 has 15 residues. This CDR3 reads CASSLWAAVDYGYTF. CDR3 in DNA: TGTGCCAGCAGCTTGTGGGCAGCAGTTGACTATGGCTACACCTTC.

This sequence joins TRBV30 and TRBJ2-7, with 8 bases identical to TRBD1. V was clipped by 0 bases and J by 2 bases; unmatched bases: 3. This CDR3 has 14 amino acids. CDR1 and CDR2 (germline): GTSNPN, SVGIG (reference sequence). CDR3 amino acids: CAWSVTGGPYEQYF. CDR3 in DNA: TGTGCCTGGAGTGTAACAGGGGGACCCTACGAGCAGTACTTC.

The rearrangement links TRBV4-3 to TRBJ2-7, with 7 bases identical to TRBD1. The CDR3 is made up of 15 amino acids. Unmatched junction bases numbered 7, after V lost 3 bases and J lost 2 bases. Germline-derived CDR1 and CDR2 are LGHNA and YSLEER. The CDR3 is CASSHGQGETYEQYF. The CDR3 coding sequence is TGCGCCAGCAGCCATGGTCAGGGGGAGACCTACGAGCAGTACTTC.

The genes are TRBV7-9 and TRBJ2-5; D remains ambiguous. There are 13 residues in the CDR3. V shed 5 bases and J shed 5 bases, with 12 bases lying between them. Germline V gene data show CDR1 as SEHNR and CDR2 as FQNEAQ (reference sequence). CDR3 DNA: TGTGCCAGCAGCCCGATTCTCAGGGAGACCCAGTACTTC. Residues: CASSPILRETQYF.

In DNA form, the CDR3 reads TGCGCCAGCAGCCAAGTCGCAGGGTCCGCCTACGAGCAGTACTTC. Translation: CASSQVAGSAYEQYF. V usage is TRBV4-3 and J usage is TRBJ2-7, with TRBD1 as a possible D gene (5 bases). The CDR3 loop spans 15 amino acids. Deletions cut 1 base from V and 2 bases from J, with 12 bases between. The V gene's germline CDR1 is LGHNA and CDR2 YSLEER.

The chain joins TRBV9 to TRBJ2-2, with TRBD2 matching 8 bases. The V segment lost 0 bases and the J segment 5 bases; nucleotides outside the gene matches: 3. CDR1 and CDR2 from the germline V gene are SGDLS and YYNGEE. This CDR3 comprises 15 residues. The CDR3 sequence is CASSVVGTRTGELFF. DNA of the CDR3: TGTGCCAGCAGCGTAGTTGGGACTAGGACCGGGGAGCTGTTTTTT.

The rearrangement joins TRBV10-3 to TRBJ1-4; no definite D call. CDR1 is ENHRY, CDR2 SYGVKD, per germline. Trimming took 2 bases from V and 8 from J, leaving 12 bases between them. The CDR3 is made up of 14 amino acids. The CDR3 DNA follows: TGTGCCATCAGTGAGGAGGGAGTCTCCGAAAAACTGTTTTTT. It is translated as CAISEEGVSEKLFF.

This chain connects TRBV29-1 to TRBJ1-2; D is uncertain. Trimming pared 4 bases from V and 6 bases from J, leaving 12 bases between. Germline V CDR1 and CDR2: SQVTM, ANQGSEA. This CDR3 spans 12 amino acids. CDR3 bases: TGCAGCGTTGGTGGGAGTGGGGATGGCTACACCTTC. This encodes CSVGGSGDGYTF.

The gene calls are TRBV15 and TRBJ1-2; D is undetermined. V was pared by 3 bases and J by 4 bases, with 9 bases between. The CDR3 runs 13 residues. Per the germline V gene, CDR1 is LNHNV and CDR2 is YYDKDF (reference sequence). The CDR3, as DNA: TGTGCCACCAGCAGGCACACGGGCTATGGCTACACCTTC. Its translation is CATSRHTGYGYTF. Variable domain in full (rest from reference TRBV15 and TRBJ1-2): DAMVIQNPRYQVTQFGKPVTLSCSQTLNHNVMYWYQQKSSQAPKLLFHYYDKDFNNEADTPDNFQSRRPNTSFCFLDIRSPGLGDTAMYLCATSRHTGYGYTFGSGTRLTVV.

The J gene is TRBJ1-2, the V gene TRBV9; D gene ambiguous. The CDR3 covers 12 residues. In germline, CDR1 is SGDLS, CDR2 YYNGEE. The V gene lost 1 base and the J gene lost 4 bases, with 5 bases spanning the gap. CDR3 nucleotide sequence: TGTGCCAGCAGCGTACCGAGCTATGGCTACACCTTC. Translated: CASSVPSYGYTF.

This chain connects TRBV9 to TRBJ2-6; 12 nucleotides agree with TRBD2. This CDR3 is 17 amino acids long. The V gene's germline CDR1 is SGDLS and CDR2 YYNGEE. V shed 5 bases and J 0 bases; nucleotides not matched to a gene: 3. The CDR3 bases are TGTGCCAGCAGACCGACTAGCGGGGGCTCTGGGGCCAACGTCCTGACTTTC. Translation: CASRPTSGGSGANVLTF.

This chain connects TRBV5-6 to TRBJ2-7; D may be TRBD2 (5 bases). The CDR3 extends over 15 amino acids. V shed 1 base and J shed 6 bases, with 17 bases lying between them. CDR1 and CDR2 (germline): SGHDT, YYEEEE. The CDR3 reads CASSLTWGEGFEQYF. The CDR3 coding sequence is TGTGCCAGCAGCTTGACTTGGGGAGAGGGTTTCGAGCAGTACTTC.

The rearrangement uses TRBV10-1 and TRBJ2-7; D remains ambiguous. The CDR3 spans 16 residues. Germline V gives CDR1 WNHNN, CDR2 SYGVQD (reference sequence). The V gene lost 0 bases and the J gene lost 3 bases, with 15 bases spanning the gap. The CDR3 loop reads CASSESLDDTYYEQYF. The CDR3 DNA follows: TGCGCCAGCAGTGAGTCCTTAGACGACACCTACTACGAGCAGTACTTC.

This clone was seen once. The V and J genes are TRBV6-5 and TRBJ1-1; tentatively, D is TRBD1 (6 bases). Germline V gene data show CDR1 as MNHEY and CDR2 as SVGAGI. The V gene lost 1 base and the J gene lost 1 base, with 13 bases spanning the gap. The CDR3 contains 16 residues. CDR3 region: CASSYLQGVQNTEAFF. Here the CDR3 DNA reads TGTGCCAGCAGTTACTTACAGGGAGTTCAGAACACTGAAGCTTTCTTT.

The genes are TRBV12-5 and TRBJ2-2; D may be TRBD1 (5 bases). CDR1 and CDR2 (germline): LGHNT, FRNRAP. The CDR3 contains 12 residues. V was clipped by 8 bases and J by 6 bases, with 10 bases between them. This CDR3 reads CASRLGAGELFF. The CDR3 DNA reads TGTGCTAGTAGGTTAGGGGCCGGGGAGCTGTTTTTT.

This clone has just one count. The rearrangement links TRBV27 to TRBJ2-7, with 9 bases that match TRBD2. J was trimmed by 4 bases and V by 0 bases; bases with no gene match: 1. This CDR3 contains 14 residues. Germline V gene sequence: CDR1 MNHEY, CDR2 SMNVEV (reference sequence). The CDR3 reads CASSLSSGGYEQYF. Here the CDR3 DNA reads TGTGCCAGCAGTTTATCCAGCGGGGGGTACGAGCAGTACTTC.

The genes are TRBV15 and TRBJ2-7; D unresolved. This CDR3 is built from 14 residues. V lost 3 bases, J lost 1 base, and 10 bases lay in between. Germline-derived CDR1 and CDR2 are LNHNV and YYDKDF (reference sequence). CDR3 DNA sequence: TGTGCCACCAGCAGCTTACGGGTTTCCTACGAGCAGTACTTC. Amino acids: CATSSLRVSYEQYF.

The CDR3, as DNA: TGCGCCAGCAGCCATCCTAGCGGGGGGTCCACAGATACGCAGTATTTT. Translating gives CASSHPSGGSTDTQYF. The J gene is TRBJ2-3, the V gene TRBV4-1, with 11 bases identical to TRBD2. Germline V gene lookup returns CDR1 MGHRA and CDR2 YSYEKL. J lost 2 bases, V lost 3 bases, and 4 bases had no gene match. The CDR3 has 16 amino acids.

The rearrangement uses TRBV6-1 and TRBJ2-3; possibly TRBD2 for D (5 bases). The CDR3 contains 13 residues. Trimming took off 1 base at V and 7 bases at J, with 9 bases between the two ends. Germline CDR1 and CDR2: MNHNS and SASEGT. CDR3 in amino acids: CASSEVTGYTQYF. The CDR3, as DNA: TGTGCCAGCAGTGAAGTGACGGGATATACGCAGTATTTT.

This clone has just a few counts. This chain connects TRBV4-3 to TRBJ2-5; TRBD2 matches at 8 bases. CDR1 is LGHNA and CDR2 is YSLEER in the germline V gene. The CDR3 sequence is 16 residues long. The V segment lost 0 bases and the J segment 1 base; nucleotides outside the gene matches: 4. The chain's CDR3 is CASSQDLGGAQETQYF. Here the CDR3 DNA reads TGCGCCAGCAGCCAAGATCTCGGGGGGGCCCAAGAGACCCAGTACTTC.

V is TRBV15 and J is TRBJ1-4; D is possibly TRBD1 (5 bases). The CDR3 extends over 15 amino acids. V was pared by 7 bases and J by 5 bases, with 17 bases between. Germline V gene data show CDR1 as LNHNV and CDR2 as YYDKDF (reference sequence). The CDR3, as DNA: TGTGCCACCACGGGACTTGGCGGGCCAAATGAAAAACTGTTTTTT. Protein product: CATTGLGGPNEKLFF.

V gene TRBV15 combines with J gene TRBJ2-7, with TRBD2 as a possible D gene (6 bases). Trimming stripped 0 bases from V and 4 bases from J, with 13 bases between. The CDR3 contains 15 residues. Germline-derived CDR1 and CDR2 are LNHNV and YYDKDF (reference sequence). The CDR3 region is CATSRERGGLYEQYF. The CDR3 coding sequence is TGTGCCACCAGCAGAGAGCGGGGTGGACTATACGAGCAGTACTTC.

This clone was seen a handful of times. The CDR3 DNA sequence: TGTGCCATCCGGGACAGGGATGAAAAACTGTTTTTT. Amino acids: CAIRDRDEKLFF. The chain combines TRBV2 with TRBJ1-4; TRBD1 aligns across 9 bases. Losses at the gene ends were 10 bases for V and 6 bases for J; bases not matched to a gene: 3. The CDR3 has 12 residues. The germline gives CDR1 SNHLY, CDR2 FYNNEI.

The chain has TRBV5-1 and TRBJ1-6, with D unresolved. The germline V gene has CDR1 SGHRS and CDR2 YFSETQ. The CDR3 sequence is 16 residues long. V was clipped by 4 bases and J by 7 bases, with 18 bases between them. The chain's CDR3 is CASSLSVSGGNSPLHF. The CDR3 coding sequence is TGCGCCAGCAGCCTCAGTGTTAGCGGCGGGAATTCACCCCTCCACTTT.

The chain uses TRBV9 and TRBJ2-2; 9 bases are shared with TRBD2. The trim removed 4 bases at V and 7 bases at J, leaving 8 bases unmatched. This CDR3 spans 15 amino acids. CDR1 is SGDLS and CDR2 is YYNGEE in the germline V gene. CDR3 sequence reads: CASSQGGLADGELFF. The CDR3 nucleotides are TGTGCCAGCAGCCAGGGGGGACTAGCAGACGGGGAGCTGTTTTTT.

The chain has TRBV5-1 and TRBJ2-1; TRBD1 is a possible D gene (6 bases). The CDR3 is 15 amino acids. Per germline, CDR1 SGHRS and CDR2 YFSETQ. Trimming cost V 4 bases and J 4 bases, with 15 bases left between them. The CDR3 protein is CASSLEGDGYNEQFF. In DNA, the CDR3 is TGCGCCAGCAGCCTCGAGGGGGACGGGTACAATGAGCAGTTCTTC.

The rearrangement uses TRBV7-3 and TRBJ2-1, with 9 bases lining up with TRBD1. Germline loops: CDR1 SGHTA, CDR2 FQGTGA. This CDR3 comprises 16 residues. With 4 bases clipped from V and 8 bases from J, the junction kept 12 bases outside the gene matches. Here the CDR3 reads CASSSRTGAAVDEQFF. The CDR3 DNA sequence: TGTGCCAGCAGCTCTCGGACAGGGGCCGCTGTCGATGAGCAGTTCTTC.

The rearrangement links TRBV5-6 to TRBJ1-1; maybe TRBD1 (5 bases). Germline V gene sequence: CDR1 SGHDT, CDR2 YYEEEE. Trimming left V 4 bases short and J 1 base short, with 14 bases between. This CDR3 spans 15 amino acids. CDR3: CASSQDRLTNTEAFF. As DNA, the CDR3 is TGTGCCAGCAGCCAAGACAGACTTACGAACACTGAAGCTTTCTTT.

The chain uses TRBV5-4 and TRBJ2-7, with 8 bases lining up with TRBD2. CDR1 and CDR2 from the germline V gene are SGHNT and YYREEE (reference sequence). With 2 bases clipped from V and 2 bases from J, the junction kept 9 bases outside the gene matches. The CDR3 is made up of 16 amino acids. CDR3 region: CASSFTLAGDTYEQYF. CDR3 nucleotide sequence: TGTGCCAGCAGCTTTACCCTAGCGGGCGATACCTACGAGCAGTACTTC.

The rearrangement links TRBV4-1 to TRBJ2-5, with D perhaps TRBD1 or TRBD2 (5 bases each). The end of the DNA fits TRBJ2-7 better, so the J call may be wrong. The germline V gene has CDR1 MGHRA and CDR2 YSYEKL. The CDR3 length is 14 residues. The CDR3 bases are TGCGCCAGCAGCTCTCGAATGGGGGCCTACGAGCAGTACTTC. Translating gives CASSSRMGAYEQYF.

The chain uses TRBV29-1 and TRBJ1-2, with D unclear. Trimming left V 7 bases short and J 6 bases short, with 6 bases between. The CDR3 length is 9 residues. The germline CDR1 and CDR2 sequences are SQVTM and ANQGSEA. The DNA for the CDR3 is TGCAGCGGGCTAGATGGCTACACCTTC. Its protein is CSGLDGYTF.